Ten or more counts support the clone carrying this TCR beta chain. The sample comes from a study of tumor-infiltrating lymphocytes in primary liver carcinoma. The CDR3 has 16 residues. V lost 0 bases to trimming and J lost 1 base, with 13 bases between them. Looked up from germline, CDR1 is ENHRY and CDR2 is SYGVKD. Starting material for RNA and DNA co-extraction consisted of about 20-32 mg of unsorted bulk tissue. Synthesis of TCR beta cDNA was carried out from about 0.55 ug total RNA with a constant-region primer. TCR beta libraries came from three nested multiplex PCR rounds using slightly modified ARM-PCR. The opening two PCR rounds, ten to eleven cycles each, paired TRBV1-TRBV30 forward primers with a C-beta reverse primer. TCRdb processed the multiplex PCR reads anew with MiXCR; each CDR3 protein has one entry. The sample yields about 120,000 distinct CDR3 sequences, under 70% seen once.

The source material was tumor-adjacent normal liver tissue. The genes are TRBV10-3 and TRBJ2-7; a possible D gene is TRBD2 (6 bases). The sequence derives from a woman aged 55-69 years with primary liver carcinoma and hepatitis B virus infection. CDR3 amino acids: CAISESILGGSYEQYF. The CDR3 DNA reads as TGTGCCATCAGTGAGTCGATCCTCGGGGGTTCCTACGAGCAGTACTTC.